These 22 T cell receptor beta chains were sequenced from one sample in a study of blood T cell repertoires in COVID-19. Only in-frame clones appear in the TCRdb table, and some are missing; sequencing was by immunoSEQ multiplex PCR. The profile shows around 150,000 clones, 70% to 90% of them singletons. Sequenced sample: peripheral blood. All receptors come from a woman aged 45 to 65 with acute or convalescent COVID-19.

The V and J genes are TRBV5-6 and TRBJ2-3; D is possibly TRBD1 (5 bases). The ends were cut back, 0 bases at V and 3 bases at J, with 14 bases in the middle. This CDR3 spans 16 amino acids. Germline values: CDR1 SGHDT, CDR2 YYEEEE. The CDR3 spells CASSLVQGSRTDTQYF. The CDR3, as DNA: TGTGCCAGCAGCTTGGTCCAGGGTAGTCGGACAGATACGCAGTATTTT.

This rearrangement joins TRBV5-5 to TRBJ1-4; 9 bases are shared with TRBD1. The CDR3 consists of 15 residues. Germline CDR1 is SGHKS and CDR2 is YYEKEE (reference sequence). V lost 4 bases and J lost 8; bases outside the gene matches: 9. In nucleotides, the CDR3 is TGTGCCAGCAGCCCCTTAGGGACAGGGAGGGAAAAACTGTTTTTT. Protein sequence: CASSPLGTGREKLFF.

The chain recombines TRBV18 with TRBJ1-4; the match to TRBD1 covers 9 bases. The CDR3 extends over 16 amino acids. V was clipped by 0 bases and J by 6 bases; unmatched bases: 5. CDR1 and CDR2 (germline): KGHSH, LQKENI. In DNA form, the CDR3 reads TGTGCCAGCTCACCACCGACAGGGGGTTCGTATGAAAAACTGTTTTTT. Its protein is CASSPPTGGSYEKLFF.

The chain is built from TRBV27 and TRBJ1-2; 10 bases match TRBD1. CDR1 is MNHEY, CDR2 SMNVEV, per germline (reference sequence). V shed 6 bases and J 7 bases; nucleotides not matched to a gene: 8. This CDR3 has 14 residues. The CDR3 nucleotides read TGTGCCAGCAGCGTTGACCGGGACAGGGGTGGCTACACCTTC. Encoded protein: CASSVDRDRGGYTF.

This clone occurred once. The gene calls are TRBV9 and TRBJ2-7; D is ambiguous. Germline CDR1 and CDR2: SGDLS and YYNGEE. The CDR3 has 16 residues. The V end lost 4 bases, the J end lost 4 bases, and 21 bases lay between the germline ends. CDR3 sequence (DNA): TGTGCCAGCAGCCAACTATCGACGGATCGGGTTTACGAGCAGTACTTC. Translated, it gives CASSQLSTDRVYEQYF.

This sequence joins TRBV23-1 and TRBJ1-4; no clear D. TRBV23-1 counts as an open reading frame of uncertain function. The CDR3 sequence is 13 residues long. The germline V and J ends were trimmed by 8 bases and 5 bases, with 12 bases remaining between them. DNA for the CDR3: TGCGCCAGCGTCAACAGATCAAATGAAAAACTGTTTTTT. Protein: CASVNRSNEKLFF.

Many counts were recorded for this clone. The rearrangement links TRBV7-6 to TRBJ1-1; perhaps TRBD1 as D (5 bases). Germline V gives CDR1 SGHVS, CDR2 FNYEAQ. The CDR3 loop spans 15 amino acids. V was trimmed by 1 base and J by 6 bases, leaving 15 bases between them. CDR3 loop: CASSLGYGGGAEAFF. CDR3 in DNA: TGTGCCAGCAGCTTAGGTTACGGCGGGGGTGCTGAAGCTTTCTTT. The full variable domain, with the rest looked up from reference TRBV7-6 and TRBJ1-1, is GAGVSQSPRYKVTKRGQDVALRCDPISGHVSLYWYRQALGQGPEFLTYFNYEAQQDKSGLPNDRFSAERPEGSISTLTIQRTEQRDSAMYRCASSLGYGGGAEAFFGQGTRLTVV.

The chain recombines TRBV14 with TRBJ1-5; 8 nucleotides agree with TRBD1. Looked up from germline, CDR1 is SGHDN and CDR2 is FVKESK. The length of the CDR3 is 14 residues. Trimming cost V 5 bases and J 6 bases; bases outside gene matches: 6. The CDR3 loop reads CASSGTGPGQPQHF. The DNA for the CDR3 is TGTGCCAGCAGCGGGACAGGTCCAGGTCAGCCCCAGCATTTT.

This clone was recorded once. The chain has TRBV3-1 (or the pseudogene TRBV3-2) and TRBJ1-6; D not resolved. The germline V gene has CDR1 LGHDT and CDR2 YNNKEL (reference sequence). This CDR3 spans 17 amino acids. The V gene lost 7 bases and the J gene lost 8 bases, with 24 bases spanning the gap. As DNA, the CDR3 is TGTGCCAGCACGTTCGCGGGTTTTCCCAAAACTTATTCACCCCTCCACTTT. This codes for CASTFAGFPKTYSPLHF.

This clone was seen only a few times. This chain uses TRBV21-1 with TRBJ1-1; no DNA check was done on the table's D call, TRBD1. TRBV21-1 is classified as a pseudogene. The CDR3 runs to 17 residues. The chain's CDR3 is CASSKSPKTGTGWEAFF. The CDR3 DNA reads as TGTGCCAGCAGCAAGTCCCCTAAAACCGGGACAGGGTGGGAAGCTTTCTTT.

This chain links TRBV5-1 with TRBJ2-3; unclear D gene. Germline V lookup: CDR1 SGHRS, CDR2 YFSETQ. Trimming left V 0 bases short and J 0 bases short, with 11 bases between. The CDR3 runs to 16 residues. The CDR3 nucleotides are TGCGCCAGCAGCTTGGTTCTGACTCCTAGCACAGATACGCAGTATTTT. Its translation: CASSLVLTPSTDTQYF.

In its sample, this clone was seen a few times. The V and J genes are TRBV18 and TRBJ1-1; D is perhaps TRBD1 (5 bases). V gave up 3 bases and J gave up 7 bases, with 18 bases separating them. From germline, CDR1 is KGHSH and CDR2 LQKENI. The CDR3 spans 15 residues. The CDR3 sequence is CASSPQPQGKVEAFF. For the CDR3, the DNA is TGTGCCAGCTCACCTCAGCCCCAGGGTAAGGTTGAAGCTTTCTTT.

V is TRBV9 and J is TRBJ1-2, with D possibly TRBD1 on 5 matching bases. The CDR3 sequence is 14 residues long. Germline loops: CDR1 SGDLS, CDR2 YYNGEE. The V and J ends lost 0 bases and 4 bases respectively, with 10 bases between them. The CDR3 is CASSVGGEAYGYTF. DNA for the CDR3: TGTGCCAGCAGCGTAGGGGGGGAAGCCTATGGCTACACCTTC.

J is TRBJ1-1 and V is TRBV19; D possibly corresponds to TRBD1 (6 bases). The CDR3 has 18 amino acids. V was pared by 10 bases and J by 0 bases, with 27 bases between. The germline V gene has CDR1 LNHDA and CDR2 SQIVND (reference sequence). The CDR3 reads CATSSGQGNLYLNTEAFF. The CDR3 DNA reads TGTGCCACCAGCTCCGGGCAGGGGAACCTATACCTGAACACTGAAGCTTTCTTT.

This chain uses TRBV10-3 with TRBJ1-2; tentative D call: TRBD1 (6 bases). The CDR3 covers 14 residues. Germline assignment: CDR1 ENHRY and CDR2 SYGVKD. With 8 bases removed from V and 3 bases from J, the gap between germline ends came to 16 bases. The CDR3 loop is CAISKGGADYGYTF. The CDR3 nucleotides read TGTGCCATCTCTAAGGGGGGGGCGGACTATGGCTACACCTTC.

This chain uses TRBV7-2 with TRBJ2-1; 9 bases map to TRBD1. Losses at the gene ends were 6 bases for V and 10 bases for J; bases not matched to a gene: 13. CDR1 is SGHTA and CDR2 is FQGNSA in the germline V gene. The CDR3 is made up of 15 amino acids. The CDR3 here is CASRSDRGKLPEQFF. In nucleotides, the CDR3 is TGTGCCAGCAGGTCGGACAGGGGCAAATTGCCCGAGCAGTTCTTC.

This chain connects TRBV11-2 to TRBJ1-2; 8 nucleotides agree with TRBD1. Germline assignment: CDR1 SGHAT and CDR2 FQNNGV. The CDR3 has 17 amino acids. V lost 2 bases to trimming and J lost 4 bases; unmatched junction nucleotides: 12. The CDR3 region has the DNA TGTGCCAGCAGCTTAAGTGGGATCGGACAGGGAGGCTATGGCTACACCTTC. It codes for CASSLSGIGQGGYGYTF. Full variable domain (outside the CDR3, taken from reference TRBV11-2 and TRBJ1-2): EAGVAQSPRYKIIEKRQSVAFWCNPISGHATLYWYQQILGQGPKLLIQFQNNGVVDDSQLPKDRFSAERLKGVDSTLKIQPAKLEDSAVYLCASSLSGIGQGGYGYTFGSGTRLTVV.

This clone showed up just once. The chain employs TRBV7-9 and TRBJ1-2, with D tentatively TRBD1 (5 bases). Trimming removed 1 base from V and 8 bases from J, with 11 bases in between. This CDR3 is 13 amino acids long. The germline gives CDR1 SEHNR, CDR2 FQNEAQ (reference sequence). This chain's CDR3 is CASSLVGVLGYTF. For the CDR3, the DNA is TGTGCCAGCAGCTTAGTAGGGGTACTCGGCTACACCTTC. Filled out from reference TRBV7-9 and TRBJ1-2, the complete variable domain reads DTGVSQNPRHKITKRGQNVTFRCDPISEHNRLYWYRQTLGQGPEFLTYFQNEAQLEKSRLLSDRFSAERPKGSFSTLEIQRTEQGDSAMYLCASSLVGVLGYTFGSGTRLTVV.

The chain carries TRBV28 and TRBJ2-7; 8 positions agree with TRBD2. Germline V gives CDR1 MDHEN, CDR2 SYDVKM. CDR3 length equals 14 residues. With 8 bases clipped from V and 6 bases from J, the junction kept 12 bases outside the gene matches. CDR3 sequence: CASVETGGFREQYF. In DNA form, the CDR3 reads TGTGCCAGCGTCGAAACGGGGGGGTTCCGCGAGCAGTACTTC.

This clone showed up just a few times. This chain joins TRBV2 and TRBJ2-3; unclear D gene. Deletions cut 6 bases from V and 4 bases from J, with 11 bases between. The germline V gene has CDR1 SNHLY and CDR2 FYNNEI. This CDR3 is built from 13 residues. The CDR3 sequence: CASSEQWPDTQYF. In nucleotides, the CDR3 is TGTGCCAGCAGCGAACAGTGGCCAGATACGCAGTATTTT.

This clone was detected many times. The V call is TRBV19, the J call TRBJ2-7; TRBD1 aligns across 10 bases. J was trimmed by 2 bases and V by 6 bases; bases with no gene match: 4. The CDR3 covers 14 residues. Germline V gene lookup returns CDR1 LNHDA and CDR2 SQIVND (reference sequence). In nucleotides, the CDR3 is TGTGCCAGTAGACGGACAGGGGGAGCCTACGAGCAGTACTTC. Translating it yields CASRRTGGAYEQYF.

The chain recombines TRBV6-5 with TRBJ1-1; D ambiguous. CDR3 length: 14 amino acids. Germline assignment: CDR1 MNHEY and CDR2 SVGAGI. V lost 10 bases, J lost 2 bases, and 17 bases lay in between. CDR3 sequence reads: CATNGGGLNTEAFF. CDR3 coding DNA: TGTGCCACCAATGGTGGCGGGCTAAACACTGAAGCTTTCTTT.